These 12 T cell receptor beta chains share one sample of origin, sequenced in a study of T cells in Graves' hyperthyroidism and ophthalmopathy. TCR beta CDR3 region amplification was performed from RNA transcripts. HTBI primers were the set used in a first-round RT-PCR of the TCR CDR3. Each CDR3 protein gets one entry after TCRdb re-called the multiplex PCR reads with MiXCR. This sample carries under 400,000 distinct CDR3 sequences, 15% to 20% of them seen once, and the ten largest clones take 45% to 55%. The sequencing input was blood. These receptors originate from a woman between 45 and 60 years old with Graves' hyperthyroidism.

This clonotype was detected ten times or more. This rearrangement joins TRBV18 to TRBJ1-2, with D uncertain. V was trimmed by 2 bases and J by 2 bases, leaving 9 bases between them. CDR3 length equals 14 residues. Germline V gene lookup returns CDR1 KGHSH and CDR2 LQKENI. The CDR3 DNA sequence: TGTGCCAGCTCACCAACGATAGACAACTATGGCTACACCTTC. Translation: CASSPTIDNYGYTF.

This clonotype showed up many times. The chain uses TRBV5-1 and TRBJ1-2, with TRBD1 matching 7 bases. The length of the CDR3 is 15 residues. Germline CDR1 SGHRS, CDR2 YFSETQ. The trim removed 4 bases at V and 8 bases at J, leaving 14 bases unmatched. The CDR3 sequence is CASSVAGGVETGYTF. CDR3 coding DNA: TGCGCCAGCAGCGTTGCAGGGGGTGTCGAAACGGGCTACACCTTC.

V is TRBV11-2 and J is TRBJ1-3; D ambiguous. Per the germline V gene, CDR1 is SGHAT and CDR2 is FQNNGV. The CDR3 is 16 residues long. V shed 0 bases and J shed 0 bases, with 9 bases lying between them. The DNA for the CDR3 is TGTGCCAGCAGCTTAGATCAAGTGGGCTCTGGAAACACCATATATTTT. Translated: CASSLDQVGSGNTIYF.

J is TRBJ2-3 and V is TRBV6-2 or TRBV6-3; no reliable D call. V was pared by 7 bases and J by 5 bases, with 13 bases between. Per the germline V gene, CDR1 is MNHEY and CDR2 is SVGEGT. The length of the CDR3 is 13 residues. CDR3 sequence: CASKSGVGDTQYF. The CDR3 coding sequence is TGTGCCAGCAAATCCGGAGTAGGAGATACGCAGTATTTT.

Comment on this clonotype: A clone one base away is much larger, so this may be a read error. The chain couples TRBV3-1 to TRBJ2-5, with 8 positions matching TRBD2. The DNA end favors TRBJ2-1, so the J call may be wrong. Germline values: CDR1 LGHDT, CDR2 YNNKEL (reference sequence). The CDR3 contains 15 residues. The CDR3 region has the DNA TGTGCCAGCAGCCAGTCAAGCGGGAGCGTGGAGACCCAGTTCTTC. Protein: CASSQSSGSVETQFF.

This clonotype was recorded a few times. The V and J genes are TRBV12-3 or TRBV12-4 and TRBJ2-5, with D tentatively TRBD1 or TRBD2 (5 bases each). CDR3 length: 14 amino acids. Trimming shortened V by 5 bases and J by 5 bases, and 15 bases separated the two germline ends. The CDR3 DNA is TGTGCCAGCAGTGCCCCCCGGGGCGGGGAGACCCAGTACTTC. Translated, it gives CASSAPRGGETQYF.

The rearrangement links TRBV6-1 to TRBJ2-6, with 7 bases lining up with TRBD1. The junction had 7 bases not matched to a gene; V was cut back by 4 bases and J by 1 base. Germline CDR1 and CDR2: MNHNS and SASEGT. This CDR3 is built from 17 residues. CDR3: CASSVQGMGSGANVLTF. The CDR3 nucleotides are TGTGCCAGCAGTGTACAGGGGATGGGGTCTGGGGCCAACGTCCTGACTTTC.

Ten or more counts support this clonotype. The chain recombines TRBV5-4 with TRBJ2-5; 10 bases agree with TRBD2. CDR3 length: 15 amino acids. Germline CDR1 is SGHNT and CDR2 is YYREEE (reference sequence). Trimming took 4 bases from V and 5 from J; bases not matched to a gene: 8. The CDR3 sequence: CASSRIAGGGETQYF. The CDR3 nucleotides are TGTGCCAGCAGCAGGATAGCGGGAGGTGGGGAGACCCAGTACTTC.

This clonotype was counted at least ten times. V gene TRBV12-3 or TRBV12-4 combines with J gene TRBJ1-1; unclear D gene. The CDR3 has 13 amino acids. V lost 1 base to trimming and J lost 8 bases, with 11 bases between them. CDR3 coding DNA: TGTGCCAGCAGTTTAGTAGACCAAAAAGAAGCTTTCTTT. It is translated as CASSLVDQKEAFF.

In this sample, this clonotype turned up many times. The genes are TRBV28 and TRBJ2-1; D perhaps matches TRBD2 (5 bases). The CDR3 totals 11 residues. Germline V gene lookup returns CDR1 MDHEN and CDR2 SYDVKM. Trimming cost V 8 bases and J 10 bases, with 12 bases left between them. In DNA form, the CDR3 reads TGTGCCAGCCGGGGATATGAGGAGCAGTTCTTC. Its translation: CASRGYEEQFF.

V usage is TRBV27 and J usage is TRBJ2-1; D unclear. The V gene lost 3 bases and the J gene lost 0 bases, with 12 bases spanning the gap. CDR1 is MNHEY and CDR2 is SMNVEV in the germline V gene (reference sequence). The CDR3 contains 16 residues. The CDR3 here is CASSLILRSSYNEQFF. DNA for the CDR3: TGTGCCAGCAGTTTGATCCTAAGGAGCTCCTACAATGAGCAGTTCTTC.

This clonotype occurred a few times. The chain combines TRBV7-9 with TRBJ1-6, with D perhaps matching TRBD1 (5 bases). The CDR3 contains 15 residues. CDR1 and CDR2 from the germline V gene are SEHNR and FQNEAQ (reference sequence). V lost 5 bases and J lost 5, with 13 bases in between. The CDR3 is CASSPRQNNNSPLHF. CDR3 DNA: TGTGCCAGCAGCCCCCGACAGAATAATAATTCACCCCTCCACTTT.